This T cell receptor beta chain comes out of a study of CD8+ T cells in alopecia areata. Whole-study findings and limits: Under tofacitinib, fewer expanded CD8+ clones appeared among the top 100 scalp clones.

The CDR3 has 14 amino acids. The V end lost 5 bases, the J end lost 7 bases, and 12 bases lay between the germline ends. Germline loops: CDR1 SEHNR, CDR2 FQNEAQ (reference sequence). Sequencing used cDNA as its template, made by extracting RNA and reverse transcribing it. Measured with immunoSEQ multiplex PCR; TCRdb has only the in-frame clones, and not every one. Of about 180,000 clones in the sample, approximately 50% are singletons; the top ten hold about 9.5%. This clone was picked up a small number of times. Its antigen is unknown. Treatment given: oral pan-JAK inhibitor, 5-10 mg twice daily. It was from alopecia areata patients that lesional scalp punch biopsies and peripheral blood were collected.

J is TRBJ1-6 and V is TRBV7-9, with D maybe TRBD1 (5 bases). Here the sequenced sample was CD8+ T cells sorted from blood, taken around week 54, from a patient treated with tofacitinib. This receptor was taken from a human donor with alopecia areata. The CDR3 sequence is CASSAGTANSPLHF. The CDR3 coding sequence is TGTGCCAGCAGCGCCGGGACGGCAAATTCACCCCTCCACTTT.